The 21 T cell receptor beta chains below were found in one sample sequenced in a study of blood T cell repertoires in COVID-19. Data came from immunoSEQ multiplex PCR; TCRdb stores just in-frame clones and leaves some out. The sample records 200,000 to 250,000 clones, roughly nine tenths being singletons. The material sequenced was peripheral blood. These receptors came from a man between 18 and 35 years old with active or convalescent COVID-19.

The rearrangement uses TRBV7-3 and TRBJ2-3; 14 bases map to TRBD2. In germline, CDR1 is SGHTA, CDR2 FQGTGA. There are 16 residues in the CDR3. The V segment lost 4 bases and the J segment 4 bases; nucleotides outside the gene matches: 4. CDR3 in DNA: TGTGCCAGCAGCTCTGGACTAGCGGGAGGTGCAGATACGCAGTATTTT. The encoded protein is CASSSGLAGGADTQYF.

This rearrangement joins TRBV7-9 to TRBJ2-2; 11 positions agree with TRBD1. Germline V CDR1 and CDR2: SEHNR, FQNEAQ (reference sequence). The CDR3 sequence is 16 residues long. J gave up 1 base and V 4 bases, and 2 bases lay outside the gene matches. The DNA for the CDR3 is TGTGCCAGCAGCTCGGGACAGGGGGAGAACACCGGGGAGCTGTTTTTT. Protein product: CASSSGQGENTGELFF. Complete variable domain (other parts from reference TRBV7-9 and TRBJ2-2): DTGVSQNPRHKITKRGQNVTFRCDPISEHNRLYWYRQTLGQGPEFLTYFQNEAQLEKSRLLSDRFSAERPKGSFSTLEIQRTEQGDSAMYLCASSSGQGENTGELFFGEGSRLTVL.

CDR3 protein: CASSFRLAGGADTQYF. The CDR3 DNA is TGTGCCAGCAGCTTCAGACTAGCGGGAGGTGCAGATACGCAGTATTTT. The chain has TRBV7-8 and TRBJ2-3; TRBD2 agrees at 13 bases. CDR3 length equals 16 residues. Germline V gives CDR1 SGHVS, CDR2 FQNEAQ. Losses at the gene ends were 3 bases for V and 4 bases for J; bases not matched to a gene: 4.

J is TRBJ2-1 and V is TRBV14; possible D gene TRBD1, 5 bases. V was clipped by 3 bases and J by 10 bases, with 16 bases between them. The CDR3 has 14 amino acids. CDR1 and CDR2 (germline): SGHDN, FVKESK. The DNA for the CDR3 is TGTGCCAGCAGCCATCTGGGGCTATCGGAAGAGCAGTTCTTC. It codes for CASSHLGLSEEQFF.

The rearrangement links TRBV7-2 to TRBJ1-1; D is undetermined. The germline gives CDR1 SGHTA, CDR2 FQGNSA. V lost 5 bases, J lost 2 bases, and 15 bases lay in between. There are 15 residues in the CDR3. The CDR3 region has the DNA TGTGCCAGCAGCCTGCTAGGAACCGATAACACTGAAGCTTTCTTT. Protein: CASSLLGTDNTEAFF.

This CDR3 is CASSRSSGTTDTQYF. The CDR3 region has the DNA TGTGCCAGCAGTCGGTCTAGCGGGACCACAGATACGCAGTATTTT. V and J are TRBV7-3 and TRBJ2-3; 9 nucleotides align to TRBD2. The junction had 6 bases not matched to a gene; V was cut back by 6 bases and J by 2 bases. The CDR3 length is 15 residues. Looked up from germline, CDR1 is SGHTA and CDR2 is FQGTGA.

The V gene is TRBV24-1, the J gene TRBJ1-5; D ambiguous. The V end was cut by 2 bases, the J end by 5 bases, with 15 bases between. There are 16 residues in the CDR3. From germline, CDR1 is KGHDR and CDR2 SFDVKD. The CDR3 spells CATSDSSFGKDQPQHF. The CDR3 bases are TGTGCCACCAGTGATTCGTCATTCGGGAAGGATCAGCCCCAGCATTTT.

This clone was detected once. The V call is TRBV5-4, the J call TRBJ2-1, with 10 bases identical to TRBD2. Trimming cost V 4 bases and J 9 bases; bases outside gene matches: 10. The CDR3 length is 15 residues. From germline, CDR1 is SGHNT and CDR2 YYREEE (reference sequence). CDR3 DNA sequence: TGTGCCAGCAGCCGGACTAGCGGAGATACAGGTGAGCAGTTCTTC. Translating gives CASSRTSGDTGEQFF. The variable domain in full, with the rest retrieved from reference TRBV5-4 and TRBJ2-1, is ETGVTQSPTHLIKTRGQQVTLRCSSQSGHNTVSWYQQALGQGPQFIFQYYREEENGRGNFPPRFSGLQFPNYSSELNVNALELDDSALYLCASSRTSGDTGEQFFGPGTRLTVL.

This chain joins TRBV4-3 and TRBJ2-5; 7 positions match TRBD2. CDR1 is LGHNA and CDR2 is YSLEER in the germline V gene. The V segment lost 5 bases and the J segment 2 bases; nucleotides outside the gene matches: 8. This CDR3 is 15 amino acids long. The CDR3 is CASSAFGGGQETQYF. The DNA of the CDR3 is TGCGCCAGCAGCGCTTTTGGGGGGGGTCAAGAGACCCAGTACTTC.

This clone was detected once. The rearrangement links TRBV19 to TRBJ1-4; no firm D call. CDR3 length: 15 residues. Germline-derived CDR1 and CDR2 are LNHDA and SQIVND (reference sequence). V was shortened by 3 bases and J by 7 bases, with 15 bases between the two germline ends. The CDR3 protein is CASSMEGSGSEKLFF. In DNA form, the CDR3 reads TGTGCCAGTAGTATGGAAGGGAGTGGGAGTGAAAAACTGTTTTTT.

The chain employs TRBV10-3 and TRBJ2-7; TRBD2 matches at 13 bases. This CDR3 comprises 12 residues. J lost 5 bases, V lost 10 bases, and 2 bases had no gene match. Germline lookup yields CDR1 ENHRY and CDR2 SYGVKD. For the CDR3, the DNA is TGTGCCACCGGACTAGCGGGAGACGAGCAGTACTTC. It codes for CATGLAGDEQYF.

The V and J genes are TRBV19 and TRBJ2-3; 9 positions match TRBD1. The CDR3 loop spans 15 amino acids. Germline V lookup: CDR1 LNHDA, CDR2 SQIVND (reference sequence). J lost 1 base, V lost 7 bases, and 6 bases had no gene match. CDR3: CASTSRDRGTDTQYF. CDR3 DNA sequence: TGTGCCAGTACCTCTAGGGACAGGGGCACAGATACGCAGTATTTT.

The chain couples TRBV7-6 to TRBJ1-6; D not resolved. The CDR3 is 15 amino acids. Germline assignment: CDR1 SGHVS and CDR2 FNYEAQ. V lost 2 bases and J lost 6, with 11 bases in between. The CDR3, as DNA: TGTGCCAGCAGCTTATCGTCACAGCCTAATTCACCCCTCCACTTT. Its protein product is CASSLSSQPNSPLHF.

This clone was seen more than once but under ten times. The V and J genes are TRBV5-1 and TRBJ2-2, with D possibly being TRBD1 (5 bases). Trimming stripped 7 bases from V and 1 base from J, with 11 bases between. Germline V gives CDR1 SGHRS, CDR2 YFSETQ. The CDR3 has 14 amino acids. This CDR3 reads CASLDSRNTGELFF. The CDR3 bases are TGCGCCAGCTTAGACAGCCGGAACACCGGGGAGCTGTTTTTT.

The chain has TRBV6-2 or TRBV6-3 and TRBJ1-1; no firm D call. Germline V gives CDR1 MNHEY, CDR2 SVGEGT. The V end was cut by 0 bases, the J end by 1 base, with 9 bases between. The CDR3 is made up of 15 amino acids. CDR3 sequence: CASSYSRAANTEAFF. Written as DNA, the CDR3 is TGTGCCAGCAGTTACTCGAGGGCAGCGAACACTGAAGCTTTCTTT.

V and J are TRBV18 and TRBJ1-5, with D maybe TRBD1 (5 bases). Germline CDR1 is KGHSH and CDR2 is LQKENI. There are 14 residues in the CDR3. The V end was cut by 2 bases, the J end by 0 bases, with 5 bases between. DNA for the CDR3: TGTGCCAGCTCACCAGGGGCTAGCAATCAGCCCCAGCATTTT. Its protein is CASSPGASNQPQHF.

This clone was found once. Other nucleotide sequences in the sample specify the same CDR3. The CDR3 loop is CASSLTGYNTEAFF. As DNA, the CDR3 is TGTGCCAGCAGCTTGACAGGGTATAACACTGAAGCTTTCTTT. The rearrangement links TRBV7-9 to TRBJ1-1; 7 positions match TRBD1. J was trimmed by 2 bases and V by 3 bases; bases with no gene match: 3. Germline CDR1 and CDR2: SEHNR and FQNEAQ (reference sequence). This CDR3 spans 14 amino acids. Combining the CDR3 with reference TRBV7-9 and TRBJ1-1 gives the whole variable domain DTGVSQNPRHKITKRGQNVTFRCDPISEHNRLYWYRQTLGQGPEFLTYFQNEAQLEKSRLLSDRFSAERPKGSFSTLEIQRTEQGDSAMYLCASSLTGYNTEAFFGQGTRLTVV.

The chain carries TRBV7-8 and TRBJ1-1; 7 bases fit TRBD1. V lost 6 bases to trimming and J lost 0 bases; unmatched junction nucleotides: 10. Germline CDR1 SGHVS, CDR2 FQNEAQ. The CDR3 contains 16 residues. The CDR3 region has the DNA TGTGCCAGCAGACGTAGGGGGCAGACTCTGAACACTGAAGCTTTCTTT. Translating it yields CASRRRGQTLNTEAFF.

CDR3 loop: CATRGGRAYGYTF. For the CDR3, the DNA is TGTGCCACGCGGGGGGGCCGGGCATATGGCTACACCTTC. The V call is TRBV2, the J call TRBJ1-2, with D possibly being TRBD1 (6 bases). Germline V CDR1 and CDR2: SNHLY, FYNNEI. The CDR3 consists of 13 residues. Trimming took off 10 bases at V and 5 bases at J, with 17 bases between the two ends. The full variable domain, rest sourced from reference TRBV2 and TRBJ1-2, is EPEVTQTPSHQVTQMGQEVILRCVPISNHLYFYWYRQILGQKVEFLVSFYNNEISEKSEIFDDQFSVERPDGSNFTLKIRSTKLEDSAMYFCATRGGRAYGYTFGSGTRLTVV.

The rearrangement joins TRBV2 to TRBJ2-1, with a tentative D call TRBD2 (7 bases). Per the germline V gene, CDR1 is SNHLY and CDR2 is FYNNEI. The V gene lost 7 bases and the J gene lost 2 bases, with 12 bases spanning the gap. This CDR3 spans 14 amino acids. CDR3 region: CASTGGTTYNEQFF. Here the CDR3 DNA reads TGTGCCAGCACGGGGGGCACGACCTACAATGAGCAGTTCTTC.

V usage is TRBV5-1 and J usage is TRBJ2-5; 9 bases fit TRBD1. Losses at the gene ends were 0 bases for V and 2 bases for J; bases not matched to a gene: 5. The CDR3 runs to 16 residues. The germline CDR1 and CDR2 sequences are SGHRS and YFSETQ. CDR3: CASSLGGTGPQETQYF. CDR3 bases: TGCGCCAGCAGCTTGGGAGGGACAGGGCCTCAAGAGACCCAGTACTTC.